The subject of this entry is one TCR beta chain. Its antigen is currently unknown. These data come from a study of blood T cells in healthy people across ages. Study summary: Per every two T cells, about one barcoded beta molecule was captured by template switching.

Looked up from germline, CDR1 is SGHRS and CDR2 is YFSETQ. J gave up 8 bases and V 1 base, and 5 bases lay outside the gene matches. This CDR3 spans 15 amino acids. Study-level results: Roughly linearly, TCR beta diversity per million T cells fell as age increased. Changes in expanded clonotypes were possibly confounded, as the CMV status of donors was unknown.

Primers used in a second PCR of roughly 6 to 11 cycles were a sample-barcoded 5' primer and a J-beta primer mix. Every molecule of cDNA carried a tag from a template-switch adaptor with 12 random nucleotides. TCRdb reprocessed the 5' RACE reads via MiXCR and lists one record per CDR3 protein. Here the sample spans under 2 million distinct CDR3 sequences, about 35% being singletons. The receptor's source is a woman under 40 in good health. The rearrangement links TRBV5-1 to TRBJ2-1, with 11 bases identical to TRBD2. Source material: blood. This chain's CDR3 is CASSLPSGRRDEQFF. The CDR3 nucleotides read TGCGCCAGCAGCTTGCCTAGCGGGAGGCGAGATGAGCAGTTCTTC. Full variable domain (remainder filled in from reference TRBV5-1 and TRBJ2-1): KAGVTQTPRYLIKTRGQQVTLSCSPISGHRSVSWYQQTPGQGLQFLFEYFSETQRNKGNFPGRFSGRQFSNSRSEMNVSTLELGDSALYLCASSLPSGRRDEQFFGPGTRLTVL.